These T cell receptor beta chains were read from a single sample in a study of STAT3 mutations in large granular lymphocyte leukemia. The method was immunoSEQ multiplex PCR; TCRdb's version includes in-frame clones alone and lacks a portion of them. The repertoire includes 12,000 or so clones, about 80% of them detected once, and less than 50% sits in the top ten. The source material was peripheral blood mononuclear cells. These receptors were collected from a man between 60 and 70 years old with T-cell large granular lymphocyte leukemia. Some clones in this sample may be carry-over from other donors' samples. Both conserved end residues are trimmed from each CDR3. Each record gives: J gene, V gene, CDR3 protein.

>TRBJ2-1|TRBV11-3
ASSLGRGIDEQF
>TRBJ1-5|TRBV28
ASSSPGQGIMGQPQH
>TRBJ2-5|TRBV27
ASSPYSGVETQY
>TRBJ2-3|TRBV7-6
ASSLGVKDTQY
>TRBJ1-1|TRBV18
ASSPRQNTEAF
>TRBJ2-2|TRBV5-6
ASSLSPGELF
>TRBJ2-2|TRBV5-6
ASTRLGGNTGELF
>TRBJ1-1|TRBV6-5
ASGRAKIPEAF
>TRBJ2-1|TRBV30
AWSGRFFGQF
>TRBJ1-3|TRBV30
AWSPSLSGNTIY
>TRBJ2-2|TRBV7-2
ASSNQGAGELF
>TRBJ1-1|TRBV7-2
ASSPGAAGEEEAF
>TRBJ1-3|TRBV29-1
SVEPDNFLSRNSGNTIY
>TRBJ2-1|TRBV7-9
ASSLDPDEQF
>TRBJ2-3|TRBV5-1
ASSLPPGGSSTDTQY
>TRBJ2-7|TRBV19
ASSATGDGIYEQY
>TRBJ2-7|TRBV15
ATSRDIYRGREQY
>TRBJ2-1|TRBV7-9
ASSLVRGGTEQF